The sequence of this T cell receptor (beta chain) was determined in a study of long-term antiretroviral therapy in people with HIV. Each participant with HIV received care in the United States. At survey level, the immunoSEQ assay was run in its v3.0 version. The assay was immunoSEQ multiplex PCR, and TCRdb's table has in-frame clones only and misses some. Of more than 15,000 clones in the sample, about 86% are singletons; the top ten hold around 10%. Trimming removed 0 bases from V and 4 bases from J, with 16 bases in between. Germline lookup yields CDR1 SGHRS and CDR2 YFSETQ. This CDR3 region has 16 residues. General study results and limits: Control repertoires displayed wider CDR3 length ranges than the HIV repertoires. Blood in the study was drawn between about 2003 and 2017, possibly under older ART regimens, which may be less effective than current ones.

With regard to this clone: Its cognate antigen is unknown.

The source is a man aged 45-65 years with HIV. The material was unsorted PBMCs, obtained 0.3 years before starting antiretroviral therapy. This chain links TRBV5-1 with TRBJ1-1; perhaps TRBD1 as D (5 bases). In DNA form, the CDR3 reads TGCGCCAGCAGCTTGGATTTCAGGGTTGGCGGCACTGAAGCTTTCTTT. Translated, it gives CASSLDFRVGGTEAFF.